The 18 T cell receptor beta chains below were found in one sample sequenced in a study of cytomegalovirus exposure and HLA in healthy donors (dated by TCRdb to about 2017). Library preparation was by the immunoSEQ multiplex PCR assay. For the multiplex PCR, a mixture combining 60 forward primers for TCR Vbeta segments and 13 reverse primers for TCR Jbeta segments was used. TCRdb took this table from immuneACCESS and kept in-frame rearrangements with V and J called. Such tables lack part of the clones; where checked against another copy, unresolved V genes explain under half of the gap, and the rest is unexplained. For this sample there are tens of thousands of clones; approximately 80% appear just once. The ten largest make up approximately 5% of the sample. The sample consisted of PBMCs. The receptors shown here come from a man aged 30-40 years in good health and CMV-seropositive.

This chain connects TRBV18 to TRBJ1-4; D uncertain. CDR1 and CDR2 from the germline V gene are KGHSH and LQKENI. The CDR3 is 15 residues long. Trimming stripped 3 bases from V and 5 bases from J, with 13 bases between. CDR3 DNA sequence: TGTGCCAGCTCACCTATCGGGGAAGGAAATGAAAAACTGTTTTTT. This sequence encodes CASSPIGEGNEKLFF. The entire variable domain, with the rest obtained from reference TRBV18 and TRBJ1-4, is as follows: NAGVMQNPRHLVRRRGQEARLRCSPMKGHSHVYWYRQLPEEGLKFMVYLQKENIIDESGMPKERFSAEFPKEGPSILRIQQVVRGDSAAYFCASSPIGEGNEKLFFGSGTQLSVL.

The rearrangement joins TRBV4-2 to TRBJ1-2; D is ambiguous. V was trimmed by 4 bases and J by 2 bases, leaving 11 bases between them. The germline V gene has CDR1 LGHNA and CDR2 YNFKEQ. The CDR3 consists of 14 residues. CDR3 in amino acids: CASSPRSRNYGYTF. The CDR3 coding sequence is TGTGCCAGCAGCCCCCGATCCAGGAACTATGGCTACACCTTC.

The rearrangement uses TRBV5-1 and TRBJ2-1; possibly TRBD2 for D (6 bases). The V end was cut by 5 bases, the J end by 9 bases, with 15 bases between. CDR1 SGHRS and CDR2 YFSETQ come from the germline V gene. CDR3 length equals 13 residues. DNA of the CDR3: TGCGCCAGCAGTTCAACTAGCTCGAGTGAGCAGTTCTTC. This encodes CASSSTSSSEQFF.

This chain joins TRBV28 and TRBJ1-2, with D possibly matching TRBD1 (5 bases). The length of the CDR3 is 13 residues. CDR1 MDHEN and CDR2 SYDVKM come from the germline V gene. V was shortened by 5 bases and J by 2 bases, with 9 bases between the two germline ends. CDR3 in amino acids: CASSPTVNYGYTF. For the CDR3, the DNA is TGTGCCAGCAGTCCGACAGTAAACTATGGCTACACCTTC.

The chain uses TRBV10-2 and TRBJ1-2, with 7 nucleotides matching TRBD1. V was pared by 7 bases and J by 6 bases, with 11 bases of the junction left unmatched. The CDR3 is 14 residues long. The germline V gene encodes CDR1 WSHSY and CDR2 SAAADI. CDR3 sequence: CASKGGRAGDGYTF. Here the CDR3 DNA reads TGCGCCAGCAAAGGGGGCAGGGCAGGGGATGGCTACACCTTC.

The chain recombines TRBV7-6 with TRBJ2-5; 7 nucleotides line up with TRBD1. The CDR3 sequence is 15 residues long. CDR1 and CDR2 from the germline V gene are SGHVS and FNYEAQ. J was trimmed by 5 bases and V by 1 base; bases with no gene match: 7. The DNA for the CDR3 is TGTGCCAGCAGCTTAGAGACAGGGTTTGGGGAGACCCAGTACTTC. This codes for CASSLETGFGETQYF.

The CDR3 DNA sequence: TGTGCCAGCAGTGAAGTCAGATACACTGAAGCTTTCTTT. Its protein is CASSEVRYTEAFF. The chain has TRBV6-1 and TRBJ1-1; no firm D call. In germline, CDR1 is MNHNS, CDR2 SASEGT. The V gene lost 1 base and the J gene lost 3 bases, with 6 bases spanning the gap. This CDR3 comprises 13 residues.

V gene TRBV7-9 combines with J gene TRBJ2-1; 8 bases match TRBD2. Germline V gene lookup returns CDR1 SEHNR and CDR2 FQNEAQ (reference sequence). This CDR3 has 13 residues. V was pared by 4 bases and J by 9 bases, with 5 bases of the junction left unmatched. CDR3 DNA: TGTGCCAGCAGCTCGGGGGGGGCGGGTGAGCAGTTCTTC. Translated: CASSSGGAGEQFF.

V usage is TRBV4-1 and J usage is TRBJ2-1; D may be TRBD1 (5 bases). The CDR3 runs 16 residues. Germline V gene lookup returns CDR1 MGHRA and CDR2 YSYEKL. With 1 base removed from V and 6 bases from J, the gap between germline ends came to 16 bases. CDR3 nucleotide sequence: TGCGCCAGCAGCCAAGGGGGCAGGGTAGGTCTCAATGAGCAGTTCTTC. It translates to CASSQGGRVGLNEQFF.

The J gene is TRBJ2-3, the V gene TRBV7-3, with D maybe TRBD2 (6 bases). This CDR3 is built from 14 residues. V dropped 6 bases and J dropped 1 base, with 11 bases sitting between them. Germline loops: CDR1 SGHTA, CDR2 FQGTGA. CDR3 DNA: TGTGCCAGCAGTCTAGCGCATGGCACAGATACGCAGTATTTT. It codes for CASSLAHGTDTQYF.

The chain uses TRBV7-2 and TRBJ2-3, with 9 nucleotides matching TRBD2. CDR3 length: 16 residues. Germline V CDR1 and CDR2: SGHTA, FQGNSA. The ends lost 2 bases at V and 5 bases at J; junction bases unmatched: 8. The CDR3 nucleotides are TGTGCCAGCAGCTTATTTCGCGGGAGGGCCGGAGATACGCAGTATTTT. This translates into CASSLFRGRAGDTQYF.

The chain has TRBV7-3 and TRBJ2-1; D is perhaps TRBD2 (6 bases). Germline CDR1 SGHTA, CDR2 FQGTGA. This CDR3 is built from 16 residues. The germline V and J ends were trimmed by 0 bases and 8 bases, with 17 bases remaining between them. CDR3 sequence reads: CASSLTRVSEGHEQFF. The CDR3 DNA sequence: TGTGCCAGCAGCTTAACGAGGGTTTCGGAGGGGCATGAGCAGTTCTTC.

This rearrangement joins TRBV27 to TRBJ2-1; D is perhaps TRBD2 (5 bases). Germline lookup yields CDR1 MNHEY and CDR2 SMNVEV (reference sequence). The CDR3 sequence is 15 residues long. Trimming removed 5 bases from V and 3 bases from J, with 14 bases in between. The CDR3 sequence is CASSLAEGFYNEQFF. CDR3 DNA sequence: TGTGCCAGCAGTCTTGCCGAGGGATTCTACAATGAGCAGTTCTTC.

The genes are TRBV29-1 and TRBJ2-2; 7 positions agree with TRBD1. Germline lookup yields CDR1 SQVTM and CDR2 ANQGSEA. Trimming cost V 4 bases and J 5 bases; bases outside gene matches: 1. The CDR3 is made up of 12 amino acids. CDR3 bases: TGCAGCGTTGTACAGGGGACCGGGGAGCTGTTTTTT. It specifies CSVVQGTGELFF.

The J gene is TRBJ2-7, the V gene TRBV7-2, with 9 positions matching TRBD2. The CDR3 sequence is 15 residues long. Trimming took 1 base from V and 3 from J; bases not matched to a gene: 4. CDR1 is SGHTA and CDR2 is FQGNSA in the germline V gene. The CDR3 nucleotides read TGTGCCAGCAGCTTAGGCGGACTAGCGCTCTACGAGCAGTACTTC. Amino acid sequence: CASSLGGLALYEQYF.

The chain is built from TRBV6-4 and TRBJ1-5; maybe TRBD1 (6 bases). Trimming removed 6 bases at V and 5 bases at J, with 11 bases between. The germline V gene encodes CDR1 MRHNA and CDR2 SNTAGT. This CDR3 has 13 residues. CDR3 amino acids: CASRGADYQPQHF. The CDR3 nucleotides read TGTGCCAGCAGGGGGGCAGACTATCAGCCCCAGCATTTT.

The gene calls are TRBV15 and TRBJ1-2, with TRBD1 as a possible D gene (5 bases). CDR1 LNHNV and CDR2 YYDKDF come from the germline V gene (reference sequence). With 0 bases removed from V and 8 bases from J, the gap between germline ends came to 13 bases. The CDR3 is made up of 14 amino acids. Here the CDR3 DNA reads TGTGCCACCAGCAGAGATGTCGCAGGGATCGGCTACACCTTC. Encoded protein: CATSRDVAGIGYTF. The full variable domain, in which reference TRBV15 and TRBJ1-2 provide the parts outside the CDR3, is DAMVIQNPRYQVTQFGKPVTLSCSQTLNHNVMYWYQQKSSQAPKLLFHYYDKDFNNEADTPDNFQSRRPNTSFCFLDIRSPGLGDTAMYLCATSRDVAGIGYTFGSGTRLTVV.

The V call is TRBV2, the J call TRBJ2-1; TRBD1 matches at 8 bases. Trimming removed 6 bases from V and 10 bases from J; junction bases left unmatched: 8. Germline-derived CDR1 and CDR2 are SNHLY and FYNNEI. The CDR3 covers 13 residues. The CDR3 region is CASRKTGVGEQFF. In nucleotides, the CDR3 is TGTGCCAGCAGAAAGACAGGGGTAGGCGAGCAGTTCTTC.